Shown below are 5 T cell receptor beta chains from a single sample sequenced in a study of T-cell memory formation after mild COVID-19. TCRdb passed the 5' RACE reads through MiXCR, listing each CDR3 protein once. Here the sample spans about 610,000 distinct CDR3 sequences, around a sixth being singletons. Source material: PBMCs or a T cell subset sorted from them (not recorded which). The origin of the receptors is an adult woman who had mild COVID-19 (a few samples of this study predate the infection). Cell type and time point are not known.

The V gene is TRBV5-1, the J gene TRBJ2-3; no clear D. Germline CDR1 is SGHRS and CDR2 is YFSETQ. This CDR3 is 15 amino acids long. The germline V and J ends were trimmed by 5 bases and 6 bases, with 19 bases remaining between them. The CDR3 is CASSPTHVSSDTQYF. CDR3 bases: TGCGCCAGCAGTCCTACCCACGTGTCGTCCGATACGCAGTATTTT.

The V and J genes are TRBV6-1 and TRBJ1-2; D uncertain. This CDR3 spans 17 amino acids. V lost 1 base, J lost 2 bases, and 17 bases lay in between. Germline V gene data show CDR1 as MNHNS and CDR2 as SASEGT. The CDR3 here is CASSEVGKKFTNYGYTF. The CDR3 nucleotides are TGTGCCAGCAGTGAAGTGGGGAAAAAATTTACAAACTATGGCTACACCTTC.

J is TRBJ2-1 and V is TRBV12-3 or TRBV12-4; unclear D gene. The germline V and J ends were trimmed by 2 bases and 7 bases, with 6 bases remaining between them. This CDR3 region has 12 residues. CDR3 protein: CASSLRWNEQFF. The CDR3 nucleotides are TGTGCCAGCAGTTTACGGTGGAATGAGCAGTTCTTC.

This chain links TRBV5-5 with TRBJ2-2; 7 bases match TRBD1. Looked up from germline, CDR1 is SGHKS and CDR2 is YYEKEE (reference sequence). J lost 0 bases, V lost 3 bases, and 2 bases had no gene match. This CDR3 contains 15 residues. CDR3 nucleotide sequence: TGTGCCAGCAGCTCGACAGGGTCGAACACCGGGGAGCTGTTTTTT. Its translation is CASSSTGSNTGELFF.

This clonotype was observed a handful of times. The chain has TRBV19 and TRBJ2-6; D is unclear. The V end was cut by 5 bases, the J end by 1 base, with 12 bases between. There are 16 residues in the CDR3. CDR1 and CDR2 from the germline V gene are LNHDA and SQIVND (reference sequence). The chain's CDR3 is CASSPVWGSGANVLTF. In nucleotides, the CDR3 is TGTGCCAGTAGTCCCGTGTGGGGTTCTGGGGCCAACGTCCTGACTTTC. Based on the CDR3 plus reference TRBV19 and TRBJ2-6, the full variable domain is DGGITQSPKYLFRKEGQNVTLSCEQNLNHDAMYWYRQDPGQGLRLIYYSQIVNDFQKGDIAEGYSVSREKKESFPLTVTSAQKNPTAFYLCASSPVWGSGANVLTFGAGSRLTVL.